This T cell receptor beta chain comes out of a study of spatial heterogeneity in lung cancer. Findings and limits, study-wide: Coverage estimated for tumor T cells reached approximately 7% for alpha chains and about 13% for beta chains. Tumors with more nonsynonymous mutations had more expanded intratumoral alpha and beta TCRs.

About this clonotype: Its antigen remains unidentified.

Every TCR cDNA molecule bore a unique molecular identifier. Using its own MiXCR run on the 5' RACE reads, TCRdb lists one record per CDR3 protein. The table shows 17,000 or so distinct CDR3 sequences, with 6.2% occurring only once. V dropped 5 bases and J dropped 0; count of bases not matched to a gene: 5. Germline CDR1 reads DFQATT; CDR2 reads SNEGSKA (reference sequence). The CDR3 contains 16 residues. As to time point: sample taken at primary tumor resection. The donors comprised some 70 untreated early-stage non-small cell lung cancer patients. The study sequenced unsorted whole RNA from tumor, nontumor lung or frozen PBMC.

This sequence originates from a male donor with early-stage non-small cell lung cancer. Specimen: lung tumor tissue, collected at surgery. The rearrangement links TRBV20-1 to TRBJ2-6; TRBD1 agrees at 9 bases. This chain's CDR3 is CSARTGEGSGANVLTF. The DNA of the CDR3 is TGCAGTGCTCGGACAGGGGAGGGCTCTGGGGCCAACGTCCTGACTTTC.